This T cell receptor (beta chain) was found in a study of T cells in Graves' hyperthyroidism and ophthalmopathy. The study's findings and limits: Blood shared most expanded thyroid clonotypes above 0.001.

The TCR beta CDR3 regions underwent amplification using RNA transcripts as the source. A first-round RT-PCR of the TCR CDR3 used the HTBI primer set. TCRdb itself ran the multiplex PCR reads through MiXCR, one entry per CDR3 protein. Of approximately 480,000 distinct CDR3 sequences listed, 20% to 25% are singletons. This clonotype was observed a handful of times. Its target is unknown. Germline V gene lookup returns CDR1 LGHDT and CDR2 YNNKEL (reference sequence). Trimming at V came to 3 bases and at J to 3 bases, leaving 5 bases not matched to a gene. The length of the CDR3 is 15 residues. The origin of this receptor is a man aged 18 to 30 with Graves' hyperthyroidism. The gene calls are TRBV3-1 and TRBJ1-3, with TRBD1 identical over 7 bases. The sequencing input was blood. CDR3 amino acids: CASSHNRDSGNTIYF. DNA of the CDR3: TGTGCCAGCAGCCACAACCGGGACAGTGGAAACACCATATATTTT.